A selection of T cell receptor beta chains follows, all from one sample in a study of blood T cell repertoires in COVID-19. Repertoires were generated with immunoSEQ multiplex PCR, while TCRdb's copy carries only in-frame clones and drops some. Of some 280,000 clones listed, 89% were seen once; the top ten hold around 13%. The sample consisted of peripheral blood. These receptors came from a woman aged 60-75 years with acute or convalescent COVID-19. Both conserved end residues are part of each CDR3. The D gene is left open where the match is weak. Expanded clones are given a class, and other clones once, few, many or no size at all.

D,V,size,J,DNA,CDR3
TRBD1,TRBV4-3,-,TRBJ2-7,TGCGCCAGCAGCCAAGGGGACAGGGTTTTCTACGAGCAGTACTTC,CASSQGDRVFYEQYF
-,TRBV29-1,once,TRBJ1-1,TGCAGCGCTCAAGACAGGCCGAACACTGAAGCTTTCTTT,CSAQDRPNTEAFF
-,TRBV3-1/TRBV3-2,-,TRBJ2-3,TGTGCCAGCAGCCAAGAACCGCCTAGCCTGGGCACAGATACGCAGTATTTT,CASSQEPPSLGTDTQYF
-,TRBV29-1,-,TRBJ1-6,TGCAGCGGGCAGATCAATTCACCCCTCCACTTT,CSGQINSPLHF
-,TRBV11-3,-,TRBJ2-2,TGTGCCAGCAGCTTACGTGCCGGGGAGCTGTTTTTT,CASSLRAGELFF
-,TRBV6-5,once,TRBJ1-2,TGTGCCAGCAGTTATAGTCGGGGGGCGAACTATGGCTACACCTTC,CASSYSRGANYGYTF
-,TRBV27,-,TRBJ2-7,TGTGCCAGCAGCCCAAGATGGGCCGCATTCTACGAGCAGTACTTC,CASSPRWAAFYEQYF
TRBD1,TRBV6-2/TRBV6-3,-,TRBJ2-1,TGTGCCAGCAGTTACGATCCGGGACAGGTACACAATGAGCAGTTCTTC,CASSYDPGQVHNEQFF
-,TRBV28,-,TRBJ1-6,TGTGCCAGCAGTTTAGGAGACGGAAATTCACCCCTCCACTTT,CASSLGDGNSPLHF
-,TRBV2,-,TRBJ1-2,TGTGCCAGCAGTGATGTAGGGGTTCCGCGCCCGCCCACCTTC,CASSDVGVPRPPTF
TRBD1,TRBV7-9,-,TRBJ1-2,TGTGCCAGCAGCTTAGGTTGGGACAGAATATATGGCTACACCTTC,CASSLGWDRIYGYTF
-,TRBV5-4,few,TRBJ1-2,TGTGCCAGCAGCTTGCTACTGGATGGCTACACCTTC,CASSLLLDGYTF
-,TRBV5-1,once,TRBJ2-7,TGCGCCAGCAGCTTGGGGGGCCGGGAGCAGTACTTC,CASSLGGREQYF
TRBD1,TRBV3-1/TRBV3-2,-,TRBJ1-2,TGTGCCAGCAGCCAACGACCGGGACAGGGGGCCGGTGGCTACACCTTC,CASSQRPGQGAGGYTF
TRBD1,TRBV18,many,TRBJ1-5,TGTGCCAGCTCCTTGACAGGGGGCGATCAGCCCCAGCATTTT,CASSLTGGDQPQHF
-,TRBV7-9,-,TRBJ2-7,TGTGCCAGCAGCCCTACAGGGAGCTCCTACGAGCAGTACTTC,CASSPTGSSYEQYF
TRBD1,TRBV6-2/TRBV6-3,-,TRBJ1-5,TGTGCCAGCAGTTCCCTGACAGGGGTACGCAATCAGCCCCAGCATTTT,CASSSLTGVRNQPQHF
-,TRBV5-1,-,TRBJ1-6,TGCGCCAGCACCTCAATCGCGGGTTCACCCCTCCACTTT,CASTSIAGSPLHF
-,TRBV5-1,-,TRBJ1-5,TGCGCCAGCAGCCCCCGGGGTGGGAACCAGCCCCAGCATTTT,CASSPRGGNQPQHF
-,TRBV27,-,TRBJ2-3,TGTGCCACCTGCGATCTGTCAGATACGCAGTATTTT,CATCDLSDTQYF
TRBD1,TRBV28,-,TRBJ2-7,TGTGCCAGCAGTTGGACAGGGGAGAGGTGGGAGCAGTACTTC,CASSWTGERWEQYF
TRBD2,TRBV7-9,-,TRBJ2-3,TGTGCCAGCAGCTCGGGGACTAGCACCCTCACAGATACGCAGTATTTT,CASSSGTSTLTDTQYF
TRBD2,TRBV2,once,TRBJ2-1,TGTGCCAGCAGTGGAGGGCGGGGGGGATACAATGAGCAGTTCTTC,CASSGGRGGYNEQFF
TRBD2,TRBV19,-,TRBJ2-1,TGTGCCAGTAGTATACCTAGCGGTAGGGGCAATGAGCAGTTCTTC,CASSIPSGRGNEQFF
-,TRBV20-1,-,TRBJ1-1,TGCAGGGCTCCGGGGGGCACTGAAGCTTTCTTT,CRAPGGTEAFF
-,TRBV24-1,-,TRBJ1-2,TGTGCCACCAGTGTGGCGGGGCGCACCTATGGCTACACCTTC,CATSVAGRTYGYTF
TRBD1,TRBV7-2,-,TRBJ2-7,TGTGCCAGCAGGCCACCGGGGGACAGGGTATACGAGCAGTACTTC,CASRPPGDRVYEQYF
TRBD1,TRBV7-9,-,TRBJ2-4,TGTGCCAGCAGCTTATCCACACAGGGGGCAGGAAACATTCAGTACTTC,CASSLSTQGAGNIQYF
TRBD1,TRBV6-5,-,TRBJ1-3,TGTGCCAGCAGTCCAGGGGGCTCTGGAAACACCATATATTTT,CASSPGGSGNTIYF
TRBD2,TRBV19,-,TRBJ2-5,TGTGCCAGTAGCACCCCCGGGCTAGCGGGGGGGGAGACCCAGTACTTC,CASSTPGLAGGETQYF
-,TRBV2,once,TRBJ2-7,TGTGCCAGCACTCTAGCCTCTATCTACGAGCAGTACTTC,CASTLASIYEQYF
-,TRBV15,-,TRBJ2-7,TGTGCCACCAGCGCGGAGGGACTCTACGAGCAGTACTTC,CATSAEGLYEQYF
-,TRBV19,-,TRBJ1-1,TGTGCCAGTAGAACCCGGGAGTTGAACACTGAAGCTTTCTTT,CASRTRELNTEAFF
TRBD1,TRBV7-8,-,TRBJ1-2,TGTGCCAGCAGCCCAGGGACAGGGAACGGCAGGGGCTACACCTTC,CASSPGTGNGRGYTF
-,TRBV12-3/TRBV12-4,-,TRBJ2-2,TGTGCCAGCAGTTTGGGGCCTTCCGGGGAGCTGTTTTTT,CASSLGPSGELFF
TRBD1,TRBV9,-,TRBJ1-6,TGTGCCAGCAGCTTGACAGGGGAGGCTTCACCCCTCCACTTT,CASSLTGEASPLHF
TRBD1,TRBV29-1,-,TRBJ1-2,TGCAGCGTTGAAGATAACAGGGGGTACTATGGCTACACCTTC,CSVEDNRGYYGYTF
TRBD1,TRBV4-3,-,TRBJ1-2,TGCGCCAGCAGCCCCCAGGGACAGGGAAGCTATGGCTACACCTTC,CASSPQGQGSYGYTF
TRBD1,TRBV2,-,TRBJ1-3,TGTGCCAGCAGTGGAGGACAGGGGTCCTCGGACACCATATATTTT,CASSGGQGSSDTIYF
-,TRBV7-9,few,TRBJ2-7,TGTGCCATCAGCGGGGACAGATACTACGAGCAGTACTTC,CAISGDRYYEQYF
-,TRBV5-6,-,TRBJ2-7,TGTGCCAGCAGCTTGTTCGGTTCCTACGAGCAGTACTTC,CASSLFGSYEQYF